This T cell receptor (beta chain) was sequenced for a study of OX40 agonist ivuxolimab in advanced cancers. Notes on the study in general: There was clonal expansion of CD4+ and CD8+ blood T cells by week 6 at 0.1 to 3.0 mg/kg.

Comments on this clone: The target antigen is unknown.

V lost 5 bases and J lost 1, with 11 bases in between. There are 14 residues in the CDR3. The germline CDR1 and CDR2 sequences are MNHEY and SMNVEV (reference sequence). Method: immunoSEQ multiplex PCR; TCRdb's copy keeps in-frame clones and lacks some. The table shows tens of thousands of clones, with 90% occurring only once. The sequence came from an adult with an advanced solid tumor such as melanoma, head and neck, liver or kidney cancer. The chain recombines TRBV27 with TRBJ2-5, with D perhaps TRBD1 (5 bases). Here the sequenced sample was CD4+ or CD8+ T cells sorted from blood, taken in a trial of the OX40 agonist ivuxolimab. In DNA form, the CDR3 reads TGTGCCAGCAGTCCGACAGTGACCCAAGAGACCCAGTACTTC. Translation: CASSPTVTQETQYF.